The 29 T cell receptor beta chains given below trace back to one sample, sequenced in a study of PD-L1 blockade in urothelial cancer. Profiled with immunoSEQ multiplex PCR; TCRdb holds only in-frame clones, not every one. Of tens of thousands of clones detected, about 89% appear once; the ten largest clones hold about 1.9%. This specimen was PBMCs, taken around atezolizumab (anti-PD-L1) treatment. Receptors were obtained from a man in his 60s with urothelial cancer.

As concerns this clone: At the DNA level, this CDR3 is encoded by other sequences in the same sample as well. V usage is TRBV5-1 and J usage is TRBJ2-2, with D possibly being TRBD1 (6 bases). The CDR3 has 13 amino acids. V was clipped by 4 bases and J by 4 bases, with 8 bases between them. The germline V gene encodes CDR1 SGHRS and CDR2 YFSETQ. The CDR3 coding sequence is TGCGCCAGCAGCCTAGGGGGCACCGGGGAGCTGTTTTTT. Its translation: CASSLGGTGELFF.

This clone was found a few times. V is TRBV20-1 and J is TRBJ2-3; D possibly corresponds to TRBD2 (5 bases). Looked up from germline, CDR1 is DFQATT and CDR2 is SNEGSKA (reference sequence). The CDR3 contains 11 residues. V was trimmed by 7 bases and J by 1 base, leaving 6 bases between them. The CDR3 protein is CSGAGTDTQYF. In DNA form, the CDR3 reads TGCAGTGGAGCGGGCACAGATACGCAGTATTTT.

This rearrangement joins TRBV4-3 to TRBJ1-1; no clear D gene. CDR1 LGHNA and CDR2 YSLEER come from the germline V gene. Trimming took off 1 base at V and 1 base at J, with 7 bases between the two ends. The CDR3 has 14 amino acids. The CDR3 nucleotides are TGCGCCAGCAGCCAAGCGTCACAGAACACTGAAGCTTTCTTT. The encoded protein is CASSQASQNTEAFF.

This chain connects TRBV14 to TRBJ1-2; D is perhaps TRBD1 (6 bases). The germline V gene encodes CDR1 SGHDN and CDR2 FVKESK. Deletions cut 7 bases from V and 3 bases from J, with 15 bases between. The CDR3 consists of 14 residues. The CDR3 is CASTFGGGDYGYTF. For the CDR3, the DNA is TGTGCCAGCACCTTCGGCGGGGGCGACTATGGCTACACCTTC.

J is TRBJ1-1 and V is TRBV20-1; D remains unclear. Trimming cost V 6 bases and J 1 base, with 6 bases left between them. This CDR3 has 11 amino acids. CDR1 is DFQATT, CDR2 SNEGSKA, per germline (reference sequence). As DNA, the CDR3 is TGCAGTGCCCGCGAGAACACTGAAGCTTTCTTT. Translation: CSARENTEAFF.

The CDR3 DNA reads TGTGCCATCAGTTTCCCCGGCGGGGACAGGGGGAAGGATACGCAGTATTTT. This encodes CAISFPGGDRGKDTQYF. The chain combines TRBV10-3 with TRBJ2-3; 11 bases are shared with TRBD1. The J segment lost 6 bases and the V segment lost 5 bases, leaving 13 bases of the junction unmatched. CDR1 and CDR2 (germline): ENHRY, SYGVKD. This CDR3 region has 17 residues.

The chain recombines TRBV10-3 with TRBJ1-1, with 7 bases matching TRBD1. CDR1 is ENHRY, CDR2 SYGVKD, per germline. The V gene end was trimmed by 6 bases and the J gene end by 1 base; junction bases not matched to a gene: 5. The CDR3 is made up of 14 amino acids. CDR3 sequence: CAIRLGQQNTEAFF. CDR3 nucleotides: TGTGCCATCAGACTGGGACAGCAGAACACTGAAGCTTTCTTT.

The chain employs TRBV4-1 and TRBJ2-7, with 9 bases lining up with TRBD1. CDR3 length equals 14 residues. Germline trimming cut 3 bases from V and 5 bases from J; bases unmatched to any gene: 5. Germline V gene lookup returns CDR1 MGHRA and CDR2 YSYEKL. The CDR3 protein is CASSQWTGADEQYF. CDR3 coding DNA: TGCGCCAGCAGCCAGTGGACAGGGGCTGACGAGCAGTACTTC.

V usage is TRBV18 and J usage is TRBJ2-1; 9 bases are a match to TRBD1. J lost 8 bases, V lost 6 bases, and 11 bases had no gene match. The CDR3 has 15 residues. The germline CDR1 and CDR2 sequences are KGHSH and LQKENI. In DNA form, the CDR3 reads TGTGCCAGCTCTTTCGGACAGGGGAGTTGGGATGAGCAGTTCTTC. Amino acids: CASSFGQGSWDEQFF. Filled out from reference TRBV18 and TRBJ2-1, the complete variable domain reads NAGVMQNPRHLVRRRGQEARLRCSPMKGHSHVYWYRQLPEEGLKFMVYLQKENIIDESGMPKERFSAEFPKEGPSILRIQQVVRGDSAAYFCASSFGQGSWDEQFFGPGTRLTVL.

The chain employs TRBV7-3 and TRBJ2-7; TRBD2 matches 7 bases. This CDR3 is 14 amino acids long. Losses at the gene ends were 2 bases for V and 5 bases for J; bases not matched to a gene: 6. CDR1 SGHTA and CDR2 FQGTGA come from the germline V gene. The CDR3 bases are TGTGCCAGCAGCTTATGGGGGGGGAGCAACGAGCAGTACTTC. Translation: CASSLWGGSNEQYF. Using reference TRBV7-3 and TRBJ2-7 for the parts outside the CDR3, the full variable domain is GAGVSQTPSNKVTEKGKYVELRCDPISGHTALYWYRQSLGQGPEFLIYFQGTGAADDSGLPNDRFFAVRPEGSVSTLKIQRTERGDSAVYLCASSLWGGSNEQYFGPGTRLTVT.

This chain links TRBV5-6 with TRBJ2-7; 8 nucleotides line up with TRBD1. This CDR3 region has 15 residues. Unmatched junction bases numbered 9, after V lost 6 bases and J lost 1 base. CDR1 is SGHDT, CDR2 YYEEEE, per germline. The CDR3 bases are TGTGCCAGCACCACCCTGACAGGGGAATCCTACGAGCAGTACTTC. Its protein is CASTTLTGESYEQYF.

This clone came up once. The V call is TRBV9, the J call TRBJ1-2; 7 nucleotides line up with TRBD1. Trimming removed 0 bases from V and 2 bases from J; junction bases left unmatched: 7. The CDR3 is 16 amino acids. Per the germline V gene, CDR1 is SGDLS and CDR2 is YYNGEE. CDR3 sequence: CASSVDHRGLNYGYTF. In DNA form, the CDR3 reads TGTGCCAGCAGCGTAGACCACAGGGGCCTAAACTATGGCTACACCTTC.

This clone was counted once. V and J are TRBV5-4 and TRBJ2-7, with a possible D match to TRBD1 (6 bases). There are 16 residues in the CDR3. V dropped 2 bases and J dropped 1 base, with 16 bases sitting between them. Germline V gives CDR1 SGHNT, CDR2 YYREEE (reference sequence). DNA for the CDR3: TGTGCCAGCAGCTTAGGGCACAGGCAGGGGTCCTACGAGCAGTACTTC. Its protein is CASSLGHRQGSYEQYF.

This clone showed up just a few times. CDR3 bases: TGTGCCAGCAGTTACAAGGCAGGGCCTGGCTACAATGAGCAGTTCTTC. It codes for CASSYKAGPGYNEQFF. The V gene is TRBV6-5, the J gene TRBJ2-1, with D perhaps TRBD1 (5 bases). Trimming cost V 2 bases and J 3 bases, with 14 bases left between them. This CDR3 comprises 16 residues. From germline, CDR1 is MNHEY and CDR2 SVGAGI.

The rearrangement links TRBV27 to TRBJ1-3, with D perhaps TRBD1 (6 bases). This CDR3 is 16 amino acids long. Trimming took off 0 bases at V and 4 bases at J, with 13 bases between the two ends. Looked up from germline, CDR1 is MNHEY and CDR2 is SMNVEV (reference sequence). This chain's CDR3 is CASSLSMLQGGNTIYF. As DNA, the CDR3 is TGTGCCAGCAGTTTATCGATGCTACAGGGAGGAAACACCATATATTTT.

The chain carries TRBV5-1 and TRBJ2-7; the D is unclear. The CDR3 spans 13 residues. V gave up 4 bases and J gave up 0 bases, with 8 bases separating them. Germline V CDR1 and CDR2: SGHRS, YFSETQ. The CDR3 sequence is CASSISSSYEQYF. DNA for the CDR3: TGCGCCAGCAGCATCTCGAGCTCCTACGAGCAGTACTTC.

This chain uses TRBV18 with TRBJ1-3, with D hard to call. V lost 1 base and J lost 4, with 8 bases in between. The CDR3 covers 14 residues. Per germline, CDR1 KGHSH and CDR2 LQKENI. This CDR3 reads CASSPQLGGNTIYF. Written as DNA, the CDR3 is TGTGCCAGCTCACCACAGCTAGGAGGAAACACCATATATTTT.

The genes are TRBV5-1 and TRBJ2-2, with 7 bases matching TRBD1. The V segment lost 3 bases and the J segment 5 bases; nucleotides outside the gene matches: 4. Germline V gene sequence: CDR1 SGHRS, CDR2 YFSETQ. The CDR3 sequence is 14 residues long. The CDR3 loop is CASSWTGRTGELFF. CDR3 nucleotide sequence: TGCGCCAGCAGCTGGACAGGACGTACCGGGGAGCTGTTTTTT.

This clone is a singleton in its sample. The rearrangement links TRBV5-4 to TRBJ2-1, with TRBD1 matching 8 bases. With V trimmed by 4 bases and J by 8 bases, 5 bases remained unmatched. Germline loops: CDR1 SGHNT, CDR2 YYREEE (reference sequence). The CDR3 is made up of 13 amino acids. DNA for the CDR3: TGTGCCAGCAGCGTTGACAGGGGCGATGAGCAGTTCTTC. Encoded protein: CASSVDRGDEQFF.

The chain carries TRBV4-3 and TRBJ1-6, with 8 bases fitting TRBD1. The germline V gene encodes CDR1 LGHNA and CDR2 YSLEER. The CDR3 is made up of 15 amino acids. V was pared by 1 base and J by 10 bases, with 6 bases of the junction left unmatched. In DNA, the CDR3 is TGCGCCAGCAGCCAAGGGACAGGGATTGGCTCACCCCTCCACTTT. This encodes CASSQGTGIGSPLHF.

J is TRBJ2-1 and V is TRBV27; TRBD1 matches 7 bases. Per the germline V gene, CDR1 is MNHEY and CDR2 is SMNVEV (reference sequence). The CDR3 runs to 14 residues. J was trimmed by 6 bases and V by 4 bases; bases with no gene match: 6. CDR3: CASSWGTEINEQFF. The CDR3, as DNA: TGTGCCAGCAGTTGGGGGACAGAGATCAATGAGCAGTTCTTC.

J is TRBJ2-7 and V is TRBV11-3, with 9 bases that match TRBD1. With 2 bases clipped from V and 4 bases from J, the junction kept 9 bases outside the gene matches. Germline CDR1 SGHNT, CDR2 YENEEA. This CDR3 is built from 16 residues. The CDR3 here is CASSLSRDRAGYEQYF. In DNA form, the CDR3 reads TGTGCCAGCAGCTTATCCCGGGACAGGGCTGGATACGAGCAGTACTTC.

This chain connects TRBV28 to TRBJ1-2; 9 bases match TRBD1. The J segment lost 5 bases and the V segment lost 5 bases, leaving 12 bases of the junction unmatched. CDR3 length equals 16 residues. Per germline, CDR1 MDHEN and CDR2 SYDVKM. The CDR3 coding sequence is TGTGCCAGCAGTCCCACCACCGGGACAGGGAAGTATGGCTACACCTTC. Its translation is CASSPTTGTGKYGYTF.

This chain connects TRBV4-1 to TRBJ1-5; D is ambiguous. The CDR3 has 13 amino acids. Trimming left V 0 bases short and J 7 bases short, with 7 bases between. Germline lookup yields CDR1 MGHRA and CDR2 YSYEKL. CDR3 DNA sequence: TGCGCCAGCAGCCAAGAGTACTTCCAGCCCCAGCATTTT. This codes for CASSQEYFQPQHF.

Here the CDR3 reads CASSPIRDRGRETQYF. The DNA of the CDR3 is TGTGCCAGTAGTCCTATCCGGGACAGGGGCCGAGAGACCCAGTACTTC. The rearrangement joins TRBV19 to TRBJ2-5, with 10 bases lining up with TRBD1. This CDR3 comprises 16 residues. After removal of 5 bases from V and 4 bases from J, the junction contained 10 bases not matched to a gene. CDR1 and CDR2 from the germline V gene are LNHDA and SQIVND (reference sequence). The full variable domain, with the rest looked up from reference TRBV19 and TRBJ2-5, is DGGITQSPKYLFRKEGQNVTLSCEQNLNHDAMYWYRQDPGQGLRLIYYSQIVNDFQKGDIAEGYSVSREKKESFPLTVTSAQKNPTAFYLCASSPIRDRGRETQYFGPGTRLLVL.

The V call is TRBV4-2, the J call TRBJ2-1, with 7 positions matching TRBD2. CDR1 and CDR2 (germline): LGHNA, YNFKEQ. Losses at the gene ends were 1 base for V and 9 bases for J; bases not matched to a gene: 6. The CDR3 runs 14 residues. The CDR3 sequence: CASSQGAGVGEQFF. The CDR3 DNA is TGTGCCAGCAGCCAAGGGGCGGGGGTCGGTGAGCAGTTCTTC.

The V and J genes are TRBV9 and TRBJ1-1; 7 nucleotides agree with TRBD1. From germline, CDR1 is SGDLS and CDR2 YYNGEE. V shed 6 bases and J 4 bases; nucleotides not matched to a gene: 6. The CDR3 is 13 residues long. The CDR3 region has the DNA TGTGCCAGCACCCAGGCAGGGGGCACTGAAGCTTTCTTT. It specifies CASTQAGGTEAFF.

The count of this clone is one. The rearrangement uses TRBV27 and TRBJ2-7, with TRBD1 as a possible D gene (6 bases). CDR1 is MNHEY, CDR2 SMNVEV, per germline (reference sequence). This CDR3 comprises 13 residues. V dropped 3 bases and J dropped 5 bases, with 11 bases sitting between them. The CDR3 sequence: CASSFFTGNEQYF. The DNA of the CDR3 is TGTGCCAGCAGTTTTTTCACAGGGAACGAGCAGTACTTC.

As for this clone: The germline gene is not matched at one end of the junction; a read error may be the cause. V gene TRBV27 combines with J gene TRBJ2-7, with 9 bases fitting TRBD1. The CDR3 length is 16 residues. From germline, CDR1 is MNHEY and CDR2 SMNVEV (reference sequence). The CDR3 sequence: CASSLSSGTGWYEQYF. CDR3 in DNA: TGTGCCAGCAGCTTATCAAGTGGGACAGGGTGGTACGAGCAGTACTTC.